Below are 18 T cell receptor beta chains sequenced from a single sample in a study of T-cell reconstitution after alpha-beta-depleted transplantation in children. Construction of the TCRbeta library involved unique molecular identifiers. MiXCR, run by TCRdb on the PCR reads, gives a single entry per CDR3 protein. The table has approximately 300,000 distinct CDR3 sequences, about 9.4% seen once. The sequencing here drew on PBMCs, taken before TCRalphabeta/CD19-depleted stem cell transplant. The receptors here all came from a boy under two years old with acute myeloid leukemia, due to receive a stem cell transplant.

In this sample, this clonotype turned up many times. The chain employs TRBV24-1 and TRBJ1-5, with 10 nucleotides matching TRBD1. This CDR3 region has 16 residues. In germline, CDR1 is KGHDR, CDR2 SFDVKD. Unmatched junction bases numbered 9, after V lost 4 bases and J lost 7 bases. The CDR3 nucleotides read TGTGCCACCAGTGAAGATGACAGGGGGCTGGGGCAGCCCCAGCATTTT. Its protein is CATSEDDRGLGQPQHF.

V and J are TRBV12-5 and TRBJ1-2; a possible D gene is TRBD1 (5 bases). V was shortened by 5 bases and J by 4 bases, with 11 bases between the two germline ends. Germline CDR1 LGHNT, CDR2 FRNRAP. CDR3 length: 13 amino acids. CDR3 in DNA: TGTGCTAGTGGTGTGGACACAGGCTATGGCTACACCTTC. This gives the protein CASGVDTGYGYTF.

This clonotype was counted ten times or more. This sequence joins TRBV6-1 and TRBJ2-4, with 8 bases that match TRBD1. This CDR3 is 13 amino acids long. J lost 8 bases, V lost 8 bases, and 8 bases had no gene match. Germline values: CDR1 MNHNS, CDR2 SASEGT. The CDR3 nucleotides read TGTGCCAGCGGGTTAGACAGGGGATACATTCAGTACTTC. Translating gives CASGLDRGYIQYF.

This clonotype was counted only a few times. V is TRBV6-5 and J is TRBJ1-1; 7 bases map to TRBD1. Germline V gene data show CDR1 as MNHEY and CDR2 as SVGAGI. Germline trimming cut 0 bases from V and 2 bases from J; bases unmatched to any gene: 6. This CDR3 is 16 amino acids long. CDR3: CASSYSRGPKNTEAFF. Here the CDR3 DNA reads TGTGCCAGCAGTTACTCGAGGGGGCCAAAAAACACTGAAGCTTTCTTT.

The table lists this clonotype with many counts. The chain employs TRBV28 and TRBJ1-5, with TRBD1 identical over 9 bases. CDR1 and CDR2 from the germline V gene are MDHEN and SYDVKM. The CDR3 totals 14 residues. V shed 7 bases, J shed 5 bases, and the junction held 6 bases outside the gene matches. This CDR3 reads CASNLQGAHQPQHF. The CDR3 DNA reads TGTGCCAGCAACTTACAGGGGGCGCATCAGCCCCAGCATTTT.

This clonotype was seen at least ten times. The J gene is TRBJ2-1, the V gene TRBV21-1. TRBV21-1 is a documented pseudogene. The CDR3 has 16 residues. CDR3 coding DNA: TGTGCCAGCAGCAAAAGTGGCACCGGCTCCTACAATGAGCAGTTCTTC. This sequence encodes CASSKSGTGSYNEQFF.

This clonotype was counted many times. In DNA form, the CDR3 reads TGTGCCAGCAGCTTAAACGGGGACCGCTCCTACGAGCAGTACTTC. Translated: CASSLNGDRSYEQYF. This sequence joins TRBV7-2 and TRBJ2-7; D is tentatively TRBD1 or TRBD2 (5 bases each). Trimming cost V 2 bases and J 0 bases, with 11 bases left between them. Germline values: CDR1 SGHTA, CDR2 FQGNSA. The CDR3 sequence is 15 residues long. Full variable domain (missing parts from reference TRBV7-2 and TRBJ2-7): GAGVSQSPSNKVTEKGKDVELRCDPISGHTALYWYRQSLGQGLEFLIYFQGNSAPDKSGLPSDRFSAERTGGSVSTLTIQRTQQEDSAVYLCASSLNGDRSYEQYFGPGTRLTVT.

With regard to this clonotype: A single base separates this from a much larger clone, so it may be a read error. The V gene is TRBV27, the J gene TRBJ2-6, with D perhaps matching TRBD1 or TRBD2 (5 bases each). The CDR3 is 16 amino acids. The germline V gene encodes CDR1 MNHEY and CDR2 SMNVEV (reference sequence). The CDR3, as DNA: TGTGCCAGCAGTTCATTCCAGGGTACCGGGGCCAACATCCTGACTTTC. Translated: CASSSFQGTGANILTF.

This chain connects TRBV27 to TRBJ1-1; TRBD1 agrees at 7 bases. Looked up from germline, CDR1 is MNHEY and CDR2 is SMNVEV (reference sequence). The CDR3 spans 17 residues. The J segment lost 6 bases and the V segment lost 7 bases, leaving 20 bases of the junction unmatched. Written as DNA, the CDR3 is TGTGCCAGCACCCAAATACAGGGGTCGGGTCTTCGGGCTGAAGCTTTCTTT. Translating it yields CASTQIQGSGLRAEAFF.

The sample holds many counts of this clonotype. V gene TRBV4-1 combines with J gene TRBJ2-1, with D hard to call. This CDR3 is built from 13 residues. Germline V gives CDR1 MGHRA, CDR2 YSYEKL. Trimming took 8 bases from V and 0 from J, leaving 8 bases between them. The CDR3 spells CASGRSSYNEQFF. The CDR3 DNA reads as TGCGCCAGCGGTCGGAGCTCCTACAATGAGCAGTTCTTC.

This chain joins TRBV7-2 and TRBJ1-1; D is unresolved. Germline V gene data show CDR1 as SGHTA and CDR2 as FQGNSA. The ends were cut back, 2 bases at V and 0 bases at J, with 10 bases in the middle. This CDR3 is built from 15 residues. The CDR3 DNA reads as TGTGCCAGCAGCTTATTGGGGTTAATGAACACTGAAGCTTTCTTT. Protein product: CASSLLGLMNTEAFF.

This clonotype was observed a few times. This chain connects TRBV24-1 to TRBJ2-2, with 13 bases lining up with TRBD2. The CDR3 loop spans 20 amino acids. Germline values: CDR1 KGHDR, CDR2 SFDVKD. With 0 bases clipped from V and 1 base from J, the junction kept 7 bases outside the gene matches. Written as DNA, the CDR3 is TGTGCCACCAGTGATTTGGCCTGGACTAGCGGGGGCCAGAACACCGGGGAGCTGTTTTTT. It translates to CATSDLAWTSGGQNTGELFF.

This clonotype was detected many times. V gene TRBV25-1 combines with J gene TRBJ2-1; D gene unclear. CDR1 is MGHDK and CDR2 is SYGVNS in the germline V gene. The length of the CDR3 is 12 residues. V was pared by 4 bases and J by 5 bases, with 6 bases between. The CDR3 coding sequence is TGTGCCAGCAGTGCCCTCAACAATGAGCAGTTCTTC. Amino acid sequence: CASSALNNEQFF.

This clonotype was counted many times. The chain employs TRBV5-1 and TRBJ2-5, with TRBD2 identical over 8 bases. With 0 bases clipped from V and 7 bases from J, the junction kept 11 bases outside the gene matches. The CDR3 is 16 amino acids. In germline, CDR1 is SGHRS, CDR2 YFSETQ. CDR3 sequence (DNA): TGCGCCAGCAGCTTGGCCGGCGAGCGGGGGCGCGGGACCCAGTACTTC. Protein: CASSLAGERGRGTQYF. Drawing the rest from reference TRBV5-1 and TRBJ2-5, the complete variable domain is KAGVTQTPRYLIKTRGQQVTLSCSPISGHRSVSWYQQTPGQGLQFLFEYFSETQRNKGNFPGRFSGRQFSNSRSEMNVSTLELGDSALYLCASSLAGERGRGTQYFGPGTRLLVL.

This clonotype was counted many times. The chain links TRBV29-1 to TRBJ2-7, with 11 bases aligning to TRBD1. The ends lost 7 bases at V and 5 bases at J; junction bases unmatched: 4. Germline CDR1 and CDR2: SQVTM and ANQGSEA. The CDR3 covers 12 residues. The CDR3 coding sequence is TGCAGCGCATGGACAGGGGGCCACGAGCAGTACTTC. This encodes CSAWTGGHEQYF.

There are a few counts of this clonotype. This rearrangement joins TRBV11-2 to TRBJ1-5; 8 bases are a match to TRBD1. CDR1 is SGHAT and CDR2 is FQNNGV in the germline V gene. The CDR3 runs 17 residues. V shed 3 bases, J shed 3 bases, and the junction held 10 bases outside the gene matches. The CDR3 DNA sequence: TGTGCCAGCAGCTTCGGACCCGGACAGGGCCCCAATCAGCCCCAGCATTTT. It yields the protein CASSFGPGQGPNQPQHF.

This rearrangement joins TRBV20-1 to TRBJ2-2, with D perhaps TRBD1 (6 bases). V was cut by 7 bases and J by 1 base, with 16 bases left in between. The germline V gene encodes CDR1 DFQATT and CDR2 SNEGSKA (reference sequence). This CDR3 region has 15 residues. The CDR3 DNA is TGCAGTGTACCCCTAGGACAGAGGAACACCGGGGAGCTGTTTTTT. It codes for CSVPLGQRNTGELFF.

This clonotype was seen a few times. The chain links TRBV7-9 to TRBJ2-7; no firm D call. Looked up from germline, CDR1 is SEHNR and CDR2 is FQNEAQ (reference sequence). The V end was cut by 1 base, the J end by 4 bases, with 11 bases between. CDR3 length: 14 amino acids. The CDR3 region has the DNA TGTGCCAGCAGCTTAGAGGTCGGCAGATACGAGCAGTACTTC. As protein: CASSLEVGRYEQYF.